This T cell receptor beta chain is drawn from a study of T cell responses to AZD1222 COVID-19 vaccine. Notes on the study in general: Seropositivity was recorded at baseline in only a handful of AZD1222 recipients. Regions 160-218 and 743-854 held dominance among vaccine-associated CD4 TCRs, which spanned spike.

Deletions cut 1 base from V and 2 bases from J, with 11 bases between. This CDR3 has 15 amino acids. The germline CDR1 and CDR2 sequences are SGHRS and YFSETQ. Using immunoSEQ multiplex PCR, the repertoire was profiled, and TCRdb retains in-frame clones only, with some absent. In the table there are 150,000 to 180,000 clones, about 88% of which are singletons. Turning to this clone: What it binds is not known.

This clonotype was obtained from an adult in good health. The chain recombines TRBV5-1 with TRBJ2-3, with D perhaps TRBD1 (5 bases). Here the sequenced sample was peripheral blood, taken on day 0 of AZD1222 vaccination. CDR3 nucleotide sequence: TGCGCCAGCAGCTTGACAGGTCTATTCACAGATACGCAGTATTTT. Amino acid sequence: CASSLTGLFTDTQYF.